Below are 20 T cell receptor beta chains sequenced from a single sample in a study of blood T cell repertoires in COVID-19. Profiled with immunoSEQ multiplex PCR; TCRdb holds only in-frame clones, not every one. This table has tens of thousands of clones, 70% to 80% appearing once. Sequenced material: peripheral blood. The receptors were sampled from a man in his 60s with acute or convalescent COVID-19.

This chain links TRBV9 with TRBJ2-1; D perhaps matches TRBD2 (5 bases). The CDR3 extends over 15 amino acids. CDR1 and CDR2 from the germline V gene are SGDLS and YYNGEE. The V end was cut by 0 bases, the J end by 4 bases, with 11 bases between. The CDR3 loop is CASSVGADQYNEQFF. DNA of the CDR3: TGTGCCAGCAGCGTAGGAGCGGACCAGTACAATGAGCAGTTCTTC.

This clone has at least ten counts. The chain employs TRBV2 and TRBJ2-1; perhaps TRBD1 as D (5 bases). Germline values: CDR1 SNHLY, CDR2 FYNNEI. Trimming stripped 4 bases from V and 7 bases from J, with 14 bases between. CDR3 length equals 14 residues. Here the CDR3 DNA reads TGTGCCAGCAGTGCAGGGATTTATGGTAATGAGCAGTTCTTC. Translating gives CASSAGIYGNEQFF.

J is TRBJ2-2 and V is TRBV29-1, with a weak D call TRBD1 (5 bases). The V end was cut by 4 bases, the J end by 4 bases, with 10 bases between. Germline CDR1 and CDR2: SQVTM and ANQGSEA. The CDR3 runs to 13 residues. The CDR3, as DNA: TGCAGCGTTGGCAGGGCTACCACCGGGGAGCTGTTTTTT. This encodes CSVGRATTGELFF.

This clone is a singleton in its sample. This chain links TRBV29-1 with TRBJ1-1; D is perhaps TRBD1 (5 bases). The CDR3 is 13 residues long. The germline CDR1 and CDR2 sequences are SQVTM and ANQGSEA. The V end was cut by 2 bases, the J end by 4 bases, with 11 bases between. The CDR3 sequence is CSVENQGGTEAFF. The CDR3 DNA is TGCAGCGTTGAAAATCAGGGAGGCACTGAAGCTTTCTTT.

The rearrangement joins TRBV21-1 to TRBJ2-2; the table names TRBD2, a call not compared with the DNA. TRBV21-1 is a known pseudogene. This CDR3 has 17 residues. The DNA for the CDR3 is TGTGCCAGCAGCAAATGGGAGGGGGGAGCCGGCACCGGGGAGCTGTTTTTT. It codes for CASSKWEGGAGTGELFF.

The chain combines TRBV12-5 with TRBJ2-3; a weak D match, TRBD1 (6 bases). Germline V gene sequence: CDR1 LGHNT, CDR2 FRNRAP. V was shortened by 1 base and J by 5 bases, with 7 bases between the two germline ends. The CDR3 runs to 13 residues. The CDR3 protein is CASGLGGQDTQYF. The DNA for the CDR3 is TGTGCTAGTGGTTTGGGGGGGCAAGATACGCAGTATTTT.

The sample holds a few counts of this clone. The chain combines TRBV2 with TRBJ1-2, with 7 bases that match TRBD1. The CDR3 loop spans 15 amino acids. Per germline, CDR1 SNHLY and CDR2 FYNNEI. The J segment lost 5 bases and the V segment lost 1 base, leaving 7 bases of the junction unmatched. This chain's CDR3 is CASSEEGANSYGYTF. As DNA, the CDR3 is TGTGCCAGCAGTGAAGAGGGGGCGAACTCATATGGCTACACCTTC. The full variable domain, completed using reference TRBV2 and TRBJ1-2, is EPEVTQTPSHQVTQMGQEVILRCVPISNHLYFYWYRQILGQKVEFLVSFYNNEISEKSEIFDDQFSVERPDGSNFTLKIRSTKLEDSAMYFCASSEEGANSYGYTFGSGTRLTVV.

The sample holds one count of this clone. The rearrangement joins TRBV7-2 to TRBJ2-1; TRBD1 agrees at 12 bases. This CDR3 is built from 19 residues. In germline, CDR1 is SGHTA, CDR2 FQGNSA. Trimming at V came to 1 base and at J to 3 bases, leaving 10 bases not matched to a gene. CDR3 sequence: CASSLVYGGQGADYNEQFF. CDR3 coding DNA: TGTGCCAGCAGCTTAGTCTACGGGGGACAGGGGGCCGACTACAATGAGCAGTTCTTC.

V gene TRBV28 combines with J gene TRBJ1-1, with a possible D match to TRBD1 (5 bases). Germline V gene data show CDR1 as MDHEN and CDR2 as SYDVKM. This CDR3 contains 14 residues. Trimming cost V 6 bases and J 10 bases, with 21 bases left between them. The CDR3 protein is CASSPGGPQPAAFF. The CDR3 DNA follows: TGTGCCAGCAGCCCCGGGGGACCTCAACCTGCAGCTTTCTTT.

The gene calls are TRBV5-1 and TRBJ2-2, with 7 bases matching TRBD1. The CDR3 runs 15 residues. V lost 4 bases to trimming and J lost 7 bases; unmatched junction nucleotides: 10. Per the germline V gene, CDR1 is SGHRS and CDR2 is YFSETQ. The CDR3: CASSAATGVDGELFF. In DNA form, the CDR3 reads TGCGCCAGCAGCGCCGCAACAGGGGTGGACGGGGAGCTGTTTTTT.

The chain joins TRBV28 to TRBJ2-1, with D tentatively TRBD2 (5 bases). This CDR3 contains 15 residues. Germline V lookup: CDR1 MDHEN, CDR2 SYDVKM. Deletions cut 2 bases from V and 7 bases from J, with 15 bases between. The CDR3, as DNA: TGTGCCAGCAGTTTACCTGGAGGAAAAGGGAATGAGCAGTTCTTC. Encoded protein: CASSLPGGKGNEQFF.

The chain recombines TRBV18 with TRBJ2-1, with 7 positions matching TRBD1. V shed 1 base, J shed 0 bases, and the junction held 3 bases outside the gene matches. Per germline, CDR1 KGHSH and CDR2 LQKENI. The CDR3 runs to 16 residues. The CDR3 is CASSPRRDSSYNEQFF. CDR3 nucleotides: TGTGCCAGCTCACCACGAAGGGACAGCTCCTACAATGAGCAGTTCTTC.

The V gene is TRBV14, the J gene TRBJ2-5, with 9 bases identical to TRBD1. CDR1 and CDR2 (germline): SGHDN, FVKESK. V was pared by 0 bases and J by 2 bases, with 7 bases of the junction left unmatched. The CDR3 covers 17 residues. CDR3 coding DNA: TGTGCCAGCAGCCAAGATCCACCGGGACAGGGACAAGAGACCCAGTACTTC. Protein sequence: CASSQDPPGQGQETQYF. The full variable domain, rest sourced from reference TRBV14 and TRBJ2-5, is EAGVTQFPSHSVIEKGQTVTLRCDPISGHDNLYWYRRVMGKEIKFLLHFVKESKQDESGMPNNRFLAERTGGTYSTLKVQPAELEDSGVYFCASSQDPPGQGQETQYFGPGTRLLVL.

Here the CDR3 DNA reads TGCGCCAGCAGCTTCGGTGATAGCGGTATCACAGATACGCAGTATTTT. Amino acids: CASSFGDSGITDTQYF. The V gene is TRBV5-1, the J gene TRBJ2-3; tentative D call: TRBD2 (6 bases). This CDR3 region has 16 residues. Germline V gene data show CDR1 as SGHRS and CDR2 as YFSETQ. With 2 bases removed from V and 2 bases from J, the gap between germline ends came to 15 bases. The full variable domain, in which reference TRBV5-1 and TRBJ2-3 provide the parts outside the CDR3, is KAGVTQTPRYLIKTRGQQVTLSCSPISGHRSVSWYQQTPGQGLQFLFEYFSETQRNKGNFPGRFSGRQFSNSRSEMNVSTLELGDSALYLCASSFGDSGITDTQYFGPGTRLTVL.

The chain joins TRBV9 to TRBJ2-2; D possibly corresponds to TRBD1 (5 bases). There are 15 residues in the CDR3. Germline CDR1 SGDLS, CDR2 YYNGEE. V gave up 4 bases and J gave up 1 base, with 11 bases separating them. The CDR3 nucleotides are TGTGCCAGCAGCCCGGACATCCTGAACACCGGGGAGCTGTTTTTT. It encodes CASSPDILNTGELFF.

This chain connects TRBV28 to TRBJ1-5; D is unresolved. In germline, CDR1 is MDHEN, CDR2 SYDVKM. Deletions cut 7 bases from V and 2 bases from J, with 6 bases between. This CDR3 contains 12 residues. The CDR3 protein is CASTEGNQPQHF. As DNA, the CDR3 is TGTGCCAGCACGGAGGGCAATCAGCCCCAGCATTTT.

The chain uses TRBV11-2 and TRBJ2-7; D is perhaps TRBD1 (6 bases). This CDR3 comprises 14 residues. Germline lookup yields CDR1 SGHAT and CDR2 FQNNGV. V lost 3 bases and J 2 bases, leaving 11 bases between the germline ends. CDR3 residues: CASSFRDKTYEQYF. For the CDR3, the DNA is TGTGCCAGCAGCTTCCGGGACAAAACCTACGAGCAGTACTTC. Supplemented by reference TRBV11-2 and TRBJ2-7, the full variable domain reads EAGVAQSPRYKIIEKRQSVAFWCNPISGHATLYWYQQILGQGPKLLIQFQNNGVVDDSQLPKDRFSAERLKGVDSTLKIQPAKLEDSAVYLCASSFRDKTYEQYFGPGTRLTVT.

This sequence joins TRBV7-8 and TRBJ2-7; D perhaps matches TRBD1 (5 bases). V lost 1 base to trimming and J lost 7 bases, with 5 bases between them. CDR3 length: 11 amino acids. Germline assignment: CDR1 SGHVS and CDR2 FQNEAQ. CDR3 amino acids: CASSLGQEQYF. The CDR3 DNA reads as TGTGCCAGCAGCTTAGGACAGGAGCAGTACTTC.

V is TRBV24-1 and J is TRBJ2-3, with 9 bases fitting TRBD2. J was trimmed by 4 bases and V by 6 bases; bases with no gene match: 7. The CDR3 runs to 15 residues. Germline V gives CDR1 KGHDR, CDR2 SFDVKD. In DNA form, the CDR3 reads TGTGCCACCAGTCACAGCGGGAGGAGCGCAGATACGCAGTATTTT. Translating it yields CATSHSGRSADTQYF.

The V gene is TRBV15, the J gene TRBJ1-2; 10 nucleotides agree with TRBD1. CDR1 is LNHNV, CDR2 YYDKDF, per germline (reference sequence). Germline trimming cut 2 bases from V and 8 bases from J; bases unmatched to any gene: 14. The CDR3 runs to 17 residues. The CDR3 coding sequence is TGTGCCACCAGCAGATCCGGGACAGGGGTTGCGATTGGCGGCTACACCTTC. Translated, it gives CATSRSGTGVAIGGYTF. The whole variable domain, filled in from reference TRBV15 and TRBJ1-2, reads DAMVIQNPRYQVTQFGKPVTLSCSQTLNHNVMYWYQQKSSQAPKLLFHYYDKDFNNEADTPDNFQSRRPNTSFCFLDIRSPGLGDTAMYLCATSRSGTGVAIGGYTFGSGTRLTVV.